These 9 T cell receptor beta chains share one sample of origin, sequenced in a study of shared clonotypes between healthy human individuals. Assay used: immunoSEQ multiplex PCR; TCRdb lists only in-frame clones, some missing. This sample has about 1 million clones, with about 74% found just once. Sequences were obtained from memory CD4+ T cells sorted from blood. Subset denoted: CD45RA-negative fraction. These receptors were taken from a man between 18 and 29 years old in good health.

This clone has a handful of counts. The CDR3: CASSESATQYF. The CDR3 DNA reads as TGTGCCAGCAGTGAATCGGCGACCCAGTACTTC. This chain connects TRBV6-1 to TRBJ2-5; D gene unclear. V lost 2 bases to trimming and J lost 7 bases, with 5 bases between them. In germline, CDR1 is MNHNS, CDR2 SASEGT. The CDR3 consists of 11 residues.

Of note for this clone: The sample contains more than one DNA sequence encoding this CDR3. The chain uses TRBV7-9 and TRBJ1-1; possibly TRBD1 for D (6 bases). Deletions cut 1 base from V and 5 bases from J, with 14 bases between. Germline CDR1 and CDR2: SEHNR and FQNEAQ (reference sequence). The length of the CDR3 is 15 residues. The DNA for the CDR3 is TGTGCCAGCAGCTTAGTGGGGGGGCTTGGTACTGAAGCTTTCTTT. It yields the protein CASSLVGGLGTEAFF.

This clone was found once. CDR3 nucleotide sequence: TGTGCCTGGAGTGGGGGCGGCGGCTCCTACAATGAGCAGTTCTTC. Protein sequence: CAWSGGGGSYNEQFF. J is TRBJ2-1 and V is TRBV30; tentatively, D is TRBD1 (5 bases). This CDR3 is built from 15 residues. V was cut by 1 base and J by 0 bases, with 10 bases left in between. CDR1 GTSNPN and CDR2 SVGIG come from the germline V gene (reference sequence).

CDR3 loop: CASMRDSYEQYF. CDR3 bases: TGTGCCAGCATGAGAGATTCCTACGAGCAGTACTTC. This sequence joins TRBV7-9 and TRBJ2-5; the D is unclear. The J call may be faulty, since TRBJ2-7 better matches the DNA end. Germline CDR1 is SEHNR and CDR2 is FQNEAQ (reference sequence). CDR3 size: 12 residues.

V gene TRBV7-8 combines with J gene TRBJ2-2; the match to TRBD1 covers 7 bases. V lost 1 base to trimming and J lost 12 bases; unmatched junction nucleotides: 11. The CDR3 extends over 15 amino acids. From germline, CDR1 is SGHVS and CDR2 FQNEAQ. The CDR3 is CASSLVPGQRRKLFF. The CDR3 DNA reads TGTGCCAGCAGCTTAGTCCCGGGACAGCGAAGGAAGCTGTTTTTT.

The rearrangement uses TRBV9 and TRBJ2-4; 7 positions agree with TRBD1. Germline V gene data show CDR1 as SGDLS and CDR2 as YYNGEE. CDR3 length: 16 amino acids. Losses at the gene ends were 4 bases for V and 6 bases for J; bases not matched to a gene: 13. Here the CDR3 reads CASSHNLKQGLNIQYF. The CDR3 region has the DNA TGTGCCAGCAGCCATAACTTGAAACAGGGGTTAAACATTCAGTACTTC.

The gene calls are TRBV6-1 and TRBJ2-1, with D perhaps matching TRBD1 (6 bases). The V gene lost 5 bases and the J gene lost 10 bases, with 21 bases spanning the gap. The CDR3 consists of 15 residues. Germline values: CDR1 MNHNS, CDR2 SASEGT. The DNA of the CDR3 is TGTGCCAGCAGTCTCCGGGACAAACAATGGTGGGAGCAGTTCTTC. It is translated as CASSLRDKQWWEQFF.

This clone was observed a handful of times. CDR3 region: CASSQVPGTGTNIQYF. CDR3 nucleotide sequence: TGCGCCAGCAGCCAAGTCCCTGGGACAGGGACAAACATTCAGTACTTC. This chain links TRBV4-1 with TRBJ2-4; TRBD1 matches at 9 bases. Germline CDR1 MGHRA, CDR2 YSYEKL. The V segment lost 1 base and the J segment 6 bases; nucleotides outside the gene matches: 7. The CDR3 loop spans 16 amino acids.

The chain links TRBV5-1 to TRBJ2-3, with TRBD1 as a possible D gene (5 bases). Germline V CDR1 and CDR2: SGHRS, YFSETQ. V was cut by 7 bases and J by 4 bases, with 19 bases left in between. This CDR3 is 15 amino acids long. The CDR3 DNA is TGCGCCAGCTCGGAGTGGGGCGGCCGCGCAGATACGCAGTATTTT. Protein sequence: CASSEWGGRADTQYF.